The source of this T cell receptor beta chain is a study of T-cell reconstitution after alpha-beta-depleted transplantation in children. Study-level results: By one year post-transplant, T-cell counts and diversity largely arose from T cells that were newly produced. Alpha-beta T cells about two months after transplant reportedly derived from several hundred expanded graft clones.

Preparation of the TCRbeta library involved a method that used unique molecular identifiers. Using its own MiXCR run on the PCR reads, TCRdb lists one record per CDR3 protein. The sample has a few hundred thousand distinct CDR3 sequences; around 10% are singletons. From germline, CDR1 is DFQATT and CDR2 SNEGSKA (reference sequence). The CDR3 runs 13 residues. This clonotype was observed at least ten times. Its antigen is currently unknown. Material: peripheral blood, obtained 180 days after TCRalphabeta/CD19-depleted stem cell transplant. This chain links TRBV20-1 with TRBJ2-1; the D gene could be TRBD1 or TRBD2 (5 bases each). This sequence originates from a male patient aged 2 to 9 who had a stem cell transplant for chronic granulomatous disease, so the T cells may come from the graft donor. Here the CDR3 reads CRPGRAPRDEQFF. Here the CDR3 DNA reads TGCAGGCCGGGACGCGCCCCTCGGGATGAGCAGTTCTTC.